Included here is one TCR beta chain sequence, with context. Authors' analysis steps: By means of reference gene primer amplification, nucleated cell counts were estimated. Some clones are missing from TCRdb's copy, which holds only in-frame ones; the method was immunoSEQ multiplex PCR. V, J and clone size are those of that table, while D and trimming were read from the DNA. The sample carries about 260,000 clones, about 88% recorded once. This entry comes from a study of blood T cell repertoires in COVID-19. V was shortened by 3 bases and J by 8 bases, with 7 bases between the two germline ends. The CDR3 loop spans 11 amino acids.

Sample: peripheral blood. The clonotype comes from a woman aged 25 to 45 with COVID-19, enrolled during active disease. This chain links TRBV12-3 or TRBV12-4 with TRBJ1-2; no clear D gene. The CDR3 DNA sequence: TGTGCCAGCAGTTTGGGAGGAGGCTACACCTTC. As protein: CASSLGGGYTF.